The 3 T cell receptor beta chains below all came from one sample that was sequenced in a study of OX40 agonist ivuxolimab in advanced cancers. The library was prepared using the immunoSEQ multiplex PCR assay. In TCRdb, the immuneACCESS table is reduced to in-frame sequences with V and J assigned. These tables do not hold every clone; where another copy was compared, an unresolved V gene accounts for under half, and the others remain unexplained. This sample holds about 68,000 clones; roughly nine tenths were observed only once. The ten largest account for about 0.33% of the sample. Material: CD4+ or CD8+ T cells sorted from blood, obtained in a trial of the OX40 agonist ivuxolimab. The receptors stem from an adult with an advanced solid tumor such as melanoma, head and neck, liver or kidney cancer.

This clone was recorded once. CDR3 DNA sequence: TGTGCCAGCAGTGAGGACAGGGGGGACGAAAAACTGTTTTTT. This gives the protein CASSEDRGDEKLFF. The chain joins TRBV25-1 to TRBJ1-4; 10 bases fit TRBD1. V trimming: 3 bases; J trimming: 8 bases; junction bases outside the gene matches: 3. The CDR3 runs to 14 residues. Germline V lookup: CDR1 MGHDK, CDR2 SYGVNS.

This clone has only a few counts. This chain connects TRBV15 to TRBJ2-1; no clear D gene. CDR1 and CDR2 (germline): LNHNV, YYDKDF (reference sequence). CDR3 size: 10 residues. Trimming stripped 2 bases from V and 7 bases from J, with 0 bases between. CDR3 loop: CATSRNEQFF. CDR3 DNA: TGTGCCACCAGCAGAAATGAGCAGTTCTTC.

The chain combines TRBV9 with TRBJ1-2; TRBD1 might be the D (5 bases). CDR1 is SGDLS, CDR2 YYNGEE, per germline. V lost 3 bases and J lost 6, with 12 bases in between. The CDR3 extends over 13 amino acids. CDR3 loop: CASSAAGTHGYTF. The DNA of the CDR3 is TGTGCCAGCAGCGCAGCAGGGACTCATGGCTACACCTTC.